The entry below describes one T cell receptor beta chain. As yet, its antigen is unknown. The source of the sample is a study of T cell responses to AZD1222 COVID-19 vaccine. Study-wide results and limits: CD4 TCRs associated with vaccination spanned spike, dominating at 160-218 and 743-854. Baseline serology detected seropositivity in only five to seven AZD1222 recipients.

Trimming cost V 3 bases and J 3 bases, with 9 bases left between them. CDR1 is MDHEN and CDR2 is SYDVKM in the germline V gene. The CDR3 is made up of 14 amino acids. Repertoires were generated with immunoSEQ multiplex PCR, while TCRdb's copy carries only in-frame clones and drops some. The sample has 100,000 to 150,000 clones, 80% to 95% seen once. The chain has TRBV28 and TRBJ1-5; D remains unclear. The receptor's source is an adult who received the MenACWY meningococcal vaccine as a control. The sample consisted of peripheral blood, taken 28 days after the second dose of the MenACWY control vaccine. The CDR3, as DNA: TGTGCCAGCAGTTTTAGACCCATCAATCAGCCCCAGCATTTT. Its protein is CASSFRPINQPQHF.